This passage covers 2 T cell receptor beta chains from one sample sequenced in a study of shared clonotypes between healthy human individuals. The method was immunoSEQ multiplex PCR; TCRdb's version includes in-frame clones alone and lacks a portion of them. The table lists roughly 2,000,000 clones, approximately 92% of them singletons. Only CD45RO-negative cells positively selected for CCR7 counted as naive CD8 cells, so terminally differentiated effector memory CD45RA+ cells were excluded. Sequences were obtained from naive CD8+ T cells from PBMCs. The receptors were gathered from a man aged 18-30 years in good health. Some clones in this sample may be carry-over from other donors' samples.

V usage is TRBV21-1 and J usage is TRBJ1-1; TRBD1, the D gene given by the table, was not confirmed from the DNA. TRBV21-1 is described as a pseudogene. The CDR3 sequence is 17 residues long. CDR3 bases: TGTGCCAGCAGCAAAGTCATTTCGGGACAGGGGGGAACTGAAGCTTTCTTT. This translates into CASSKVISGQGGTEAFF.

The CDR3 spells CASSLGQGAKQPQHF. CDR3 nucleotides: TGTGCCAGTAGCCTTGGACAGGGGGCTAAACAGCCCCAGCATTTT. The genes are TRBV19 and TRBJ1-5, with TRBD1 matching over 11 bases. The CDR3 consists of 15 residues. V lost 6 bases and J lost 7; bases outside the gene matches: 8. The germline gives CDR1 LNHDA, CDR2 SQIVND (reference sequence).